Shown below are 11 T cell receptor beta chains from a single sample sequenced in a study of shared clonotypes between healthy human individuals. Assay used: immunoSEQ multiplex PCR; TCRdb lists only in-frame clones, some missing. The repertoire consists of around 1.1 million clones, with 77% occurring once and the leading ten covering almost 0.9%. The sequenced material came from memory CD4+ T cells from PBMCs. Subset described: CD45RA-negative fraction. The receptors were sampled from a young man in good health. Some clones in this sample may be carry-over from other donors' samples.

This clone was seen ten or more times. The V and J genes are TRBV28 and TRBJ1-2, with a possible D match to TRBD1 (5 bases). Germline V gene data show CDR1 as MDHEN and CDR2 as SYDVKM. V lost 6 bases and J 2 bases, leaving 16 bases between the germline ends. CDR3 size: 15 residues. The CDR3, as DNA: TGTGCCAGCAGATTTCTGGGACTGAGAAACTATGGCTACACCTTC. Its translation is CASRFLGLRNYGYTF.

The V call is TRBV7-3, the J call TRBJ2-1; 9 bases are shared with TRBD2. V dropped 3 bases and J dropped 6; count of bases not matched to a gene: 12. The CDR3 runs 17 residues. Germline V gives CDR1 SGHTA, CDR2 FQGTGA. The CDR3 protein is CASSFATSGYFSNEQFF. CDR3 nucleotide sequence: TGTGCCAGCAGCTTTGCGACTAGCGGTTATTTTTCCAATGAGCAGTTCTTC. Complete variable domain (other parts from reference TRBV7-3 and TRBJ2-1): GAGVSQTPSNKVTEKGKYVELRCDPISGHTALYWYRQSLGQGPEFLIYFQGTGAADDSGLPNDRFFAVRPEGSVSTLKIQRTERGDSAVYLCASSFATSGYFSNEQFFGPGTRLTVL.

This clone was seen a few times. The chain has TRBV5-1 and TRBJ1-6; no definite D call. With 0 bases removed from V and 9 bases from J, the gap between germline ends came to 1 base. CDR1 is SGHRS, CDR2 YFSETQ, per germline. There are 11 residues in the CDR3. CDR3 protein: CASSLVSPLHF. CDR3 in DNA: TGCGCCAGCAGCTTGGTTTCACCCCTCCACTTT.

The chain couples TRBV4-1 to TRBJ2-6; D uncertain. CDR3 length: 17 amino acids. The V end was cut by 4 bases, the J end by 0 bases, with 13 bases between. Germline CDR1 MGHRA, CDR2 YSYEKL. The CDR3 loop reads CASSLQPRASGANVLTF. CDR3 nucleotides: TGCGCCAGCAGCCTTCAGCCAAGGGCCTCTGGGGCCAACGTCCTGACTTTC.

The CDR3 DNA sequence: TGTGCCAGCAGACCCGGGACTAGCGGCACCGGGGAGCTGTTTTTT. Amino acids: CASRPGTSGTGELFF. The gene calls are TRBV14 and TRBJ2-2; 11 bases fit TRBD2. Trimming removed 6 bases from V and 4 bases from J; junction bases left unmatched: 4. The CDR3 totals 15 residues. Germline V lookup: CDR1 SGHDN, CDR2 FVKESK. The variable domain in full, with the rest retrieved from reference TRBV14 and TRBJ2-2, is EAGVTQFPSHSVIEKGQTVTLRCDPISGHDNLYWYRRVMGKEIKFLLHFVKESKQDESGMPNNRFLAERTGGTYSTLKVQPAELEDSGVYFCASRPGTSGTGELFFGEGSRLTVL.

The rearrangement links TRBV7-2 to TRBJ1-2, with a possible D match to TRBD1 (6 bases). From germline, CDR1 is SGHTA and CDR2 FQGNSA. Trimming stripped 1 base from V and 7 bases from J, with 16 bases between. CDR3 size: 15 residues. In DNA, the CDR3 is TGTGCCAGCAGCTTAGAGGCGATCCAGGGGTCTGGCTACACCTTC. It translates to CASSLEAIQGSGYTF.

This clone was seen more than once but under ten times. The rearrangement uses TRBV12-5 and TRBJ1-5; D ambiguous. The V end lost 1 base, the J end lost 0 bases, and 10 bases lay between the germline ends. CDR1 is LGHNT and CDR2 is FRNRAP in the germline V gene. CDR3 length equals 16 residues. The CDR3 is CASGLDSIYSNQPQHF. In DNA form, the CDR3 reads TGTGCTAGTGGTTTGGACTCCATTTATAGCAATCAGCCCCAGCATTTT.

This clone was found once. J is TRBJ2-1 and V is TRBV7-2; 9 bases are a match to TRBD2. Germline loops: CDR1 SGHTA, CDR2 FQGNSA. V dropped 6 bases and J dropped 7; count of bases not matched to a gene: 10. The CDR3 is 15 amino acids. As DNA, the CDR3 is TGTGCCAGCAGTGCCCTAACTAGCGGGCCTAATGAGCAGTTCTTC. This encodes CASSALTSGPNEQFF.

The chain couples TRBV9 to TRBJ2-7, with D perhaps matching TRBD1 (6 bases). V was clipped by 0 bases and J by 3 bases, with 13 bases between them. Germline V gene lookup returns CDR1 SGDLS and CDR2 YYNGEE. The length of the CDR3 is 15 residues. CDR3 coding DNA: TGTGCCAGCAGCGTAGCTACAGGGAGCTACTACGAGCAGTACTTC. This sequence encodes CASSVATGSYYEQYF.

The genes are TRBV7-7 and TRBJ2-5, with 7 bases identical to TRBD2. Germline V gives CDR1 SSHAT, CDR2 FNYEAQ (reference sequence). The V segment lost 7 bases and the J segment 1 base; nucleotides outside the gene matches: 9. The CDR3 is 15 amino acids. The CDR3 DNA follows: TGTGCCAGCACCCTTGGGGGAGGGTTCCAAGAGACCCAGTACTTC. It is translated as CASTLGGGFQETQYF.

The CDR3 here is CASSSTGVVTYEQYF. CDR3 nucleotide sequence: TGCGCCAGCAGCTCCACAGGGGTCGTAACCTACGAGCAGTACTTC. The chain couples TRBV5-1 to TRBJ2-7; 7 nucleotides line up with TRBD1. Germline V gives CDR1 SGHRS, CDR2 YFSETQ. V was clipped by 3 bases and J by 2 bases; unmatched bases: 8. The CDR3 contains 15 residues.